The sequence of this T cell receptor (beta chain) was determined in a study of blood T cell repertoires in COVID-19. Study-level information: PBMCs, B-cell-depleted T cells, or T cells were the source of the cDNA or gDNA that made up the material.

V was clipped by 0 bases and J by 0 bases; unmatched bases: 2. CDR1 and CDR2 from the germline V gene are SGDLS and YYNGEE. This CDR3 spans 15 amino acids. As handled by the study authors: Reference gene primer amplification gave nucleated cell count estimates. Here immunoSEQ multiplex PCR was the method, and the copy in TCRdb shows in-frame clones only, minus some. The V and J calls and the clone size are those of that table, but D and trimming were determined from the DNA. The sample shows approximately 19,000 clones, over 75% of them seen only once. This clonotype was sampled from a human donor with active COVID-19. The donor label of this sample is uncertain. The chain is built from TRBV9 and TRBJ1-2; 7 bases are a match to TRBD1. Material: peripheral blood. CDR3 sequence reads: CASSVETGSNYGYTF. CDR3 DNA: TGTGCCAGCAGCGTAGAGACAGGGTCTAACTATGGCTACACCTTC.